This T cell receptor (beta chain) was identified during a study of CD8 T cells in ankylosing spondylitis. Whole-study results and caveats: Among TCR beta sequences, a motif of eight or nine highly homologous variants appeared characteristic of ankylosing spondylitis blood. The clones that were linked to disease were reported to be significantly enriched in matched synovial fluid samples from ankylosing spondylitis patients.

Trimming cost V 4 bases and J 7 bases; bases outside gene matches: 9. Germline V CDR1 and CDR2: SGHRS, YFSETQ. The CDR3 loop spans 14 amino acids. In this sample, this clonotype turned up once. What it recognizes is unknown. A single base separates this from a much larger clone, so it may be a read error. With molecular barcodes, quantitative 5'-RACE was used to make the TCR beta libraries. TCRdb independently ran MiXCR on the 5' RACE reads; one entry per CDR3 protein. The table records 350,000 or so distinct CDR3 sequences, roughly 12% of them present only once. The chain recombines TRBV5-1 with TRBJ1-1; 8 bases align to TRBD1. Material for sequencing was blood, either unsorted or a sorted T cell fraction (not recorded which). The TCR comes from a female donor with ankylosing spondylitis or in good health (not recorded which). This chain's CDR3 is CASSGAQGVDEAFF. Here the CDR3 DNA reads TGCGCCAGCAGCGGAGCACAGGGGGTGGATGAAGCTTTCTTT.